Following are 17 T cell receptor beta chains from one sample sequenced in a study of blood T cell repertoires in COVID-19 (dated by TCRdb to the early 2020s). Receptor libraries were prepared by the immunoSEQ multiplex PCR assay. TCRdb carries this immuneACCESS record with in-frame sequences only. Its versions omit some clonotypes, under half of them owing to an unresolved V gene in the studies checked, with the rest unexplained. For this sample the table gives approximately 140,000 clones, of which almost 85% were detected only once. The ten largest clones capture more than 1.2% of the sample. The sequencing sample was made of peripheral blood. These receptors all come from a man in his 60s with acute or convalescent COVID-19.

The chain is built from TRBV5-1 and TRBJ1-5; 9 bases are shared with TRBD1. J was trimmed by 2 bases and V by 4 bases; bases with no gene match: 4. The CDR3 has 15 amino acids. Germline lookup yields CDR1 SGHRS and CDR2 YFSETQ. The CDR3 region is CASSPGQGGNQPQHF. The CDR3 DNA is TGCGCCAGCAGCCCGGGACAGGGAGGCAATCAGCCCCAGCATTTT.

This clone was detected a few times. V and J are TRBV30 and TRBJ1-2; the match to TRBD1 covers 7 bases. CDR1 is GTSNPN, CDR2 SVGIG, per germline (reference sequence). V was pared by 3 bases and J by 4 bases, with 8 bases of the junction left unmatched. The CDR3 loop spans 14 amino acids. The CDR3 DNA sequence: TGTGCCTGGAGACAGGGGAGGTTTAGCTATGGCTACACCTTC. Protein sequence: CAWRQGRFSYGYTF.

This chain uses TRBV7-2 with TRBJ2-2; 8 bases line up with TRBD2. This CDR3 has 15 amino acids. V shed 4 bases and J 3 bases; nucleotides not matched to a gene: 4. Germline assignment: CDR1 SGHTA and CDR2 FQGNSA. The CDR3 DNA reads TGTGCCAGCAGCTGGCTAGCGGGCGACACCGGGGAGCTGTTTTTT. The encoded protein is CASSWLAGDTGELFF.

This clone was seen only once. This chain uses TRBV5-1 with TRBJ2-7; D possibly corresponds to TRBD1 (6 bases). This CDR3 has 15 amino acids. Germline CDR1 SGHRS, CDR2 YFSETQ. Trimming removed 4 bases from V and 2 bases from J, with 16 bases in between. The chain's CDR3 is CASSQDRLPTYEQYF. Here the CDR3 DNA reads TGCGCCAGCAGCCAGGACAGACTTCCAACCTACGAGCAGTACTTC.

This chain connects TRBV3-1 (or the pseudogene TRBV3-2) to TRBJ2-5, with a tentative D call TRBD1 (6 bases). The germline V gene encodes CDR1 LGHDT and CDR2 YNNKEL (reference sequence). Trimming removed 1 base at V and 5 bases at J, with 14 bases between. The length of the CDR3 is 15 residues. This CDR3 is CASSQAGAGWETQYF. The CDR3 coding sequence is TGTGCCAGCAGCCAAGCAGGGGCAGGGTGGGAGACCCAGTACTTC.

The chain couples TRBV9 to TRBJ2-6; 7 bases agree with TRBD1. With 0 bases clipped from V and 1 base from J, the junction kept 7 bases outside the gene matches. Germline V CDR1 and CDR2: SGDLS, YYNGEE. The CDR3 spans 18 residues. In DNA, the CDR3 is TGTGCCAGCAGCGTAGAAGGCAGGGGGTTATCTGGGGCCAACGTCCTGACTTTC. Amino acid sequence: CASSVEGRGLSGANVLTF.

The chain links TRBV7-3 to TRBJ1-3; 7 bases are a match to TRBD1. Germline-derived CDR1 and CDR2 are SGHTA and FQGTGA. The CDR3 sequence is 15 residues long. With V trimmed by 5 bases and J by 0 bases, 4 bases remained unmatched. The CDR3 DNA sequence: TGTGCCAGCAGCCCGACAGGGAGCTCTGGAAACACCATATATTTT. It specifies CASSPTGSSGNTIYF.

This chain uses TRBV6-5 with TRBJ1-5; D remains ambiguous. CDR1 and CDR2 (germline): MNHEY, SVGAGI. V lost 5 bases and J lost 9, with 17 bases in between. The CDR3 contains 14 residues. As DNA, the CDR3 is TGTGCCAGCAGTCCCCCGGGAAATTACGTGCCCCAGCATTTT. This sequence encodes CASSPPGNYVPQHF.

The chain has TRBV5-1 and TRBJ1-4; 8 bases map to TRBD1. CDR1 is SGHRS, CDR2 YFSETQ, per germline. V trimming: 0 bases; J trimming: 6 bases; junction bases outside the gene matches: 4. The CDR3 runs 15 residues. The CDR3 spells CASSLVPGGDEKLFF. CDR3 DNA: TGCGCCAGCAGCTTGGTACCAGGGGGCGATGAAAAACTGTTTTTT.

The chain joins TRBV4-2 to TRBJ1-1; 7 bases align to TRBD1. The V and J ends lost 0 bases and 10 bases, in that order; junction bases with no gene match: 11. From germline, CDR1 is LGHNA and CDR2 YNFKEQ. The CDR3 consists of 15 residues. CDR3 amino acids: CASSQEEGQSSTAFF. The CDR3 DNA sequence: TGTGCCAGCAGCCAAGAAGAGGGACAGTCCTCAACAGCTTTCTTT.

The rearrangement links TRBV18 to TRBJ1-2, with no clear D. Per the germline V gene, CDR1 is KGHSH and CDR2 is LQKENI. The CDR3 runs to 15 residues. The germline V and J ends were trimmed by 0 bases and 7 bases, with 15 bases remaining between them. CDR3 sequence: CASSPPGSARGGYTF. The CDR3 DNA reads as TGTGCCAGCTCACCACCTGGGAGCGCACGGGGTGGCTACACCTTC.

The chain is built from TRBV2 and TRBJ1-1, with 8 bases matching TRBD1. With V trimmed by 5 bases and J by 1 base, 6 bases remained unmatched. Germline V gene lookup returns CDR1 SNHLY and CDR2 FYNNEI. The CDR3 covers 15 residues. The CDR3 DNA reads as TGTGCCAGCAGTACCACCGGGACAGGGAACACTGAAGCTTTCTTT. Translation: CASSTTGTGNTEAFF.

V is TRBV6-5 and J is TRBJ2-5; 12 positions match TRBD1. The V gene's germline CDR1 is MNHEY and CDR2 SVGAGI. The CDR3 totals 16 residues. V shed 0 bases and J 5 bases; nucleotides not matched to a gene: 4. As DNA, the CDR3 is TGTGCCAGCAGTTACTCGGGGACAGGGGGCATGGAGACCCAGTACTTC. It is translated as CASSYSGTGGMETQYF.

The V gene is TRBV5-1, the J gene TRBJ2-1; 11 nucleotides align to TRBD1. V lost 5 bases to trimming and J lost 8 bases; unmatched junction nucleotides: 15. The length of the CDR3 is 17 residues. Germline lookup yields CDR1 SGHRS and CDR2 YFSETQ. CDR3 protein: CASSQQPPGQGVDEQFF. Written as DNA, the CDR3 is TGCGCCAGCAGTCAACAACCCCCGGGACAGGGGGTCGATGAGCAGTTCTTC.

V and J are TRBV5-1 and TRBJ1-1; D might be TRBD1 (5 bases). The V gene lost 4 bases and the J gene lost 6 bases, with 16 bases spanning the gap. The CDR3 is made up of 14 amino acids. From germline, CDR1 is SGHRS and CDR2 YFSETQ. The CDR3 DNA is TGCGCCAGCAGCAACCCCCAGGGTATGCCTGAAGCTTTCTTT. Protein sequence: CASSNPQGMPEAFF.

This clone was counted at least ten times. The chain recombines TRBV5-4 with TRBJ2-7; maybe TRBD1 (5 bases). Germline CDR1 is SGHNT and CDR2 is YYREEE (reference sequence). Trimming removed 0 bases at V and 3 bases at J, with 10 bases between. This CDR3 has 14 residues. In DNA, the CDR3 is TGTGCCAGCAGCTTGGCCACAGGAGACTACGAGCAGTACTTC. Translated: CASSLATGDYEQYF.

The genes are TRBV6-4 and TRBJ2-1; 12 nucleotides line up with TRBD2. V gave up 4 bases and J gave up 4 bases; unmatched junction bases: 2. This CDR3 contains 15 residues. Germline-derived CDR1 and CDR2 are MRHNA and SNTAGT. The CDR3 here is CASSGLAGGYNEQFF. The CDR3, as DNA: TGTGCCAGCAGTGGGCTAGCGGGAGGGTACAATGAGCAGTTCTTC.